The rows below give T cell receptor beta chains drawn from one sample of a study of regulatory T cells in long-lasting Graves disease. From the multiplex PCR reads, TCRdb called clonotypes with MiXCR, one entry per CDR3 protein. The table shows some 300,000 distinct CDR3 sequences, with under 25% occurring only once. This material consisted of peripheral blood mononuclear cells (PBMCs), taken when the disease was refractory, from a patient treated with antithyroid drugs. The source of these receptors is a female donor with Graves disease. The CDR3 runs from the conserved cysteine through the conserved F or W. D genes are given only for firm matches. Rows give clone size only sometimes, using once, few, many, or a class for an expanded clone.

clone_size: few
v_call: TRBV9
j_call: TRBJ2-5
d_call: -
cdr3_aa: CASSPGEQETQYF
cdr3_nt: TGTGCCAGCTCACCTGGGGAGCAAGAGACCCAGTACTTC

clone_size: many
v_call: TRBV11-2
j_call: TRBJ1-1
d_call: -
cdr3_aa: CASSPGTATNTEAFF
cdr3_nt: TGTGCCAGCAGCCCGGGGACGGCAACGAACACTGAAGCTTTCTTT

clone_size: -
v_call: TRBV14
j_call: TRBJ1-1
d_call: -
cdr3_aa: CASSQVGGLVPFF
cdr3_nt: TGTGCCAGCAGCCAAGTCGGGGGATTAGTGCCTTTCTTT

clone_size: -
v_call: TRBV9
j_call: TRBJ1-1
d_call: TRBD1
cdr3_aa: CASSATGTGRTEAFF
cdr3_nt: TGTGCCAGCAGCGCCACCGGGACAGGGAGGACTGAAGCTTTCTTT

clone_size: few
v_call: TRBV9
j_call: TRBJ1-3
d_call: TRBD1
cdr3_aa: CASSFGTGSSGNTIYF
cdr3_nt: TGTGCCAGCAGCTTCGGGACAGGGTCCTCTGGAAACACCATATATTTT

clone_size: -
v_call: TRBV28
j_call: TRBJ2-1
d_call: -
cdr3_aa: CASSLLSLRGYNEQFF
cdr3_nt: TGTGCCAGCAGTTTATTGAGTCTTAGAGGCTACAATGAGCAGTTCTTC

clone_size: -
v_call: TRBV4-2
j_call: TRBJ1-6
d_call: -
cdr3_aa: CASSQELIGSPLHF
cdr3_nt: TGTGCCAGCAGCCAAGAATTGATAGGGTCACCCCTCCACTTT

clone_size: many
v_call: TRBV18
j_call: TRBJ2-5
d_call: -
cdr3_aa: CASSRAGQETQYF
cdr3_nt: TGTGCCAGCTCACGTGCGGGACAAGAGACCCAGTACTTC

clone_size: -
v_call: TRBV7-2
j_call: TRBJ2-5
d_call: -
cdr3_aa: CASSLIGRGGGETQYF
cdr3_nt: TGTGCCAGCAGCTTAATAGGACGGGGAGGGGGAGAGACCCAGTACTTC

clone_size: many
v_call: TRBV10-1
j_call: TRBJ1-2
d_call: -
cdr3_aa: CASSESLSYGYTF
cdr3_nt: TGCGCCAGCAGTGAGTCGTTGAGTTATGGCTACACCTTC

clone_size: -
v_call: TRBV11-1
j_call: TRBJ2-1
d_call: -
cdr3_aa: CASSPGTGRMNNEQFF
cdr3_nt: TGTGCCAGCAGCCCGGGGACCGGACGAATGAACAATGAGCAGTTCTTC

clone_size: -
v_call: TRBV27
j_call: TRBJ2-7
d_call: -
cdr3_aa: CASSPRESSYEQYF
cdr3_nt: TGTGCCAGCAGCCCCCGGGAATCTTCCTACGAGCAGTACTTC

clone_size: many
v_call: TRBV12-3/TRBV12-4
j_call: TRBJ1-3
d_call: TRBD1
cdr3_aa: CASSFQAGGISGNTIYF
cdr3_nt: TGTGCCAGCAGTTTCCAGGCAGGGGGAATCTCTGGAAACACCATATATTTT

clone_size: -
v_call: TRBV6-1
j_call: TRBJ1-1
d_call: -
cdr3_aa: CASRVVQGGMNTEAFF
cdr3_nt: TGTGCCAGCAGAGTTGTTCAGGGTGGTATGAACACTGAAGCTTTCTTT

clone_size: few
v_call: TRBV29-1
j_call: TRBJ2-7
d_call: -
cdr3_aa: CSVEYSRGAPRYF
cdr3_nt: TGCAGCGTTGAGTATTCTAGGGGGGCTCCCCGGTACTTC

clone_size: -
v_call: TRBV12-3/TRBV12-4
j_call: TRBJ1-1
d_call: -
cdr3_aa: CASSWRQAGNTEAFF
cdr3_nt: TGTGCCAGCAGTTGGCGACAGGCGGGGAACACTGAAGCTTTCTTT

clone_size: -
v_call: TRBV27
j_call: TRBJ2-3
d_call: -
cdr3_aa: CASSPEQGGTQYF
cdr3_nt: TGTGCCAGCAGTCCCGAACAGGGTGGTACGCAGTATTTT

clone_size: few
v_call: TRBV25-1
j_call: TRBJ1-1
d_call: -
cdr3_aa: CASSDPATGNTEAFF
cdr3_nt: TGTGCCAGCAGTGACCCCGCGACAGGGAACACTGAAGCTTTCTTT

clone_size: -
v_call: TRBV12-3/TRBV12-4
j_call: TRBJ2-2
d_call: -
cdr3_aa: CASSRGPTGELFF
cdr3_nt: TGTGCCAGCAGTAGGGGACCCACCGGGGAGCTGTTTTTT

clone_size: many
v_call: TRBV2
j_call: TRBJ2-1
d_call: -
cdr3_aa: CASSAGELGGEQFF
cdr3_nt: TGTGCCAGCAGTGCGGGGGAGCTTGGAGGTGAGCAGTTCTTC

clone_size: many
v_call: TRBV7-2
j_call: TRBJ2-5
d_call: -
cdr3_aa: CASSLAPRPKETQYF
cdr3_nt: TGTGCCAGCAGCTTAGCTCCTAGACCAAAAGAGACCCAGTACTTC

clone_size: -
v_call: TRBV11-3
j_call: TRBJ2-2
d_call: -
cdr3_aa: CASSRDFSGELFF
cdr3_nt: TGTGCCAGCAGCCGGGACTTCTCGGGGGAGCTGTTTTTT

clone_size: many
v_call: TRBV11-2
j_call: TRBJ1-1
d_call: -
cdr3_aa: CASSPPARVSVGLNTEAFF
cdr3_nt: TGTGCCAGCAGCCCCCCGGCCCGGGTATCTGTTGGGCTGAACACTGAAGCTTTCTTT

clone_size: -
v_call: TRBV13
j_call: TRBJ2-6
d_call: -
cdr3_aa: CASSYTAGSGANVLTF
cdr3_nt: TGTGCCAGCAGCTACACCGCAGGGAGTGGGGCCAACGTCCTGACTTTC

clone_size: -
v_call: TRBV11-3
j_call: TRBJ2-7
d_call: TRBD2
cdr3_aa: CVSSQAGGPSYEQYF
cdr3_nt: TGTGTCAGCAGCCAAGCGGGAGGGCCTTCCTACGAGCAGTACTTC

clone_size: few
v_call: TRBV6-1
j_call: TRBJ1-2
d_call: -
cdr3_aa: CASSDGPHYGYTF
cdr3_nt: TGTGCCAGCAGTGATGGACCGCACTATGGCTACACCTTC

clone_size: few
v_call: TRBV25-1
j_call: TRBJ1-1
d_call: -
cdr3_aa: CASSGQDRTEAFF
cdr3_nt: TGTGCCAGCAGTGGACAGGACCGTACTGAAGCTTTCTTT

clone_size: few
v_call: TRBV24-1
j_call: TRBJ1-1
d_call: TRBD1
cdr3_aa: CATSGTGGGDTEAFF
cdr3_nt: TGTGCCACCTCTGGGACAGGGGGAGGGGACACTGAAGCTTTCTTT

clone_size: -
v_call: TRBV30
j_call: TRBJ2-5
d_call: -
cdr3_aa: CAGNLREGGPRTLGTQYF
cdr3_nt: TGTGCCGGGAACTTGCGGGAAGGCGGTCCTCGAACTTTAGGGACCCAGTACTTC

clone_size: -
v_call: TRBV7-8
j_call: TRBJ1-2
d_call: -
cdr3_aa: CASSLNPVLANYGYTF
cdr3_nt: TGTGCCAGCAGCTTAAACCCAGTATTAGCTAACTATGGCTACACCTTC

clone_size: -
v_call: TRBV6-5
j_call: TRBJ1-1
d_call: TRBD1
cdr3_aa: CASSYLDRGLSFF
cdr3_nt: TGTGCCAGCAGTTACCTGGACAGGGGGTTGTCTTTCTTT

clone_size: many
v_call: TRBV4-1
j_call: TRBJ2-5
d_call: -
cdr3_aa: CASSQANLGFLETQYF
cdr3_nt: TGCGCCAGCAGCCAAGCAAATCTAGGTTTTCTCGAGACCCAGTACTTC

clone_size: -
v_call: TRBV27
j_call: TRBJ1-1
d_call: -
cdr3_aa: CASGEVGLTEAFF
cdr3_nt: TGTGCCAGCGGGGAGGTCGGGTTGACTGAAGCTTTCTTT

clone_size: -
v_call: TRBV5-1
j_call: TRBJ1-1
d_call: -
cdr3_aa: CASRYIGNTEAFF
cdr3_nt: TGCGCCAGCAGATATATCGGGAACACTGAAGCTTTCTTT

clone_size: few
v_call: TRBV5-6
j_call: TRBJ2-5
d_call: TRBD2
cdr3_aa: CASSGGLAGETQYF
cdr3_nt: TGTGCCAGCAGCGGAGGACTAGCGGGGGAGACCCAGTACTTC

clone_size: -
v_call: TRBV14
j_call: TRBJ1-1
d_call: -
cdr3_aa: CASSPRAPLAEAFF
cdr3_nt: TGTGCCAGCAGCCCTCGGGCCCCCCTCGCGGAAGCTTTCTTT

clone_size: many
v_call: TRBV2
j_call: TRBJ2-1
d_call: TRBD2
cdr3_aa: CASTDSGSSYNEQFF
cdr3_nt: TGTGCCAGCACCGATAGCGGGAGCTCCTACAATGAGCAGTTCTTC

clone_size: few
v_call: TRBV6-9
j_call: TRBJ2-7
d_call: TRBD1
cdr3_aa: CASSYLGGQAEYEQYF
cdr3_nt: TGTGCCAGCAGTTACCTAGGCGGACAGGCTGAGTACGAGCAGTACTTC

clone_size: few
v_call: TRBV30
j_call: TRBJ2-7
d_call: TRBD2
cdr3_aa: CAWSVAGGVSEQYF
cdr3_nt: TGTGCCTGGAGTGTAGCGGGAGGGGTCAGCGAGCAGTACTTC

clone_size: many
v_call: TRBV11-2
j_call: TRBJ2-2
d_call: TRBD2
cdr3_aa: CASSPALAGEDTGELFF
cdr3_nt: TGTGCCAGCAGCCCTGCCCTAGCGGGAGAGGACACCGGGGAGCTGTTTTTT

clone_size: few
v_call: TRBV6-1
j_call: TRBJ1-1
d_call: -
cdr3_aa: CASFRVPALTFF
cdr3_nt: TGTGCCAGCTTCCGGGTCCCGGCTTTAACTTTCTTT

clone_size: few
v_call: TRBV5-8
j_call: TRBJ2-7
d_call: TRBD2
cdr3_aa: CASSSPLAGGDEQYF
cdr3_nt: TGTGCCAGCAGCTCCCCACTAGCGGGAGGGGACGAGCAGTACTTC

clone_size: few
v_call: TRBV7-9
j_call: TRBJ1-1
d_call: TRBD1
cdr3_aa: CASSGTTGSNTEAFF
cdr3_nt: TGTGCCAGCAGCGGGACGACAGGGTCGAACACTGAAGCTTTCTTT

clone_size: -
v_call: TRBV18
j_call: TRBJ2-7
d_call: -
cdr3_aa: CASSPGEQGMGEQYF
cdr3_nt: TGTGCCAGCTCACCAGGGGAGCAGGGCATGGGCGAGCAGTACTTC

clone_size: many
v_call: TRBV6-5
j_call: TRBJ2-5
d_call: -
cdr3_aa: CASSYSSGVGTQYF
cdr3_nt: TGTGCCAGCAGTTACTCGTCAGGGGTGGGGACCCAGTACTTC

clone_size: few
v_call: TRBV13
j_call: TRBJ1-4
d_call: -
cdr3_aa: CASSFRLSEKLFF
cdr3_nt: TGTGCCAGCAGCTTCCGGCTAAGTGAAAAACTGTTTTTT

clone_size: many
v_call: TRBV28
j_call: TRBJ1-5
d_call: -
cdr3_aa: CASRPGNQPQHF
cdr3_nt: TGTGCCAGCAGACCCGGAAATCAGCCCCAGCATTTT

clone_size: many
v_call: TRBV28
j_call: TRBJ1-1
d_call: TRBD1
cdr3_aa: CASRTIQGTHTEAFF
cdr3_nt: TGTGCCAGCAGGACTATACAGGGGACCCACACTGAAGCTTTCTTT

clone_size: many
v_call: TRBV6-1
j_call: TRBJ2-7
d_call: TRBD2
cdr3_aa: CASSTRLAGVYEQYF
cdr3_nt: TGTGCCAGCAGTACCAGACTAGCGGGAGTTTACGAGCAGTACTTC

clone_size: -
v_call: TRBV27
j_call: TRBJ1-2
d_call: -
cdr3_aa: CASSLSGRLSYGYTF
cdr3_nt: TGTGCCAGCAGTTTATCAGGACGGTTATCCTATGGCTACACCTTC

clone_size: few
v_call: TRBV12-3/TRBV12-4
j_call: TRBJ2-3
d_call: TRBD2
cdr3_aa: CASSFGIPGGTQYF
cdr3_nt: TGTGCCAGCAGTTTCGGGATCCCGGGGGGTACGCAGTATTTT

clone_size: -
v_call: TRBV28
j_call: TRBJ1-5
d_call: -
cdr3_aa: CASSLPRVSNQPQHF
cdr3_nt: TGTGCCAGCAGTTTGCCCAGGGTCAGCAATCAGCCCCAGCATTTT

clone_size: -
v_call: TRBV28
j_call: TRBJ2-3
d_call: TRBD2
cdr3_aa: CASSFHSGIDTQYF
cdr3_nt: TGTGCCAGCAGTTTCCATAGCGGGATAGATACGCAGTATTTT

clone_size: few
v_call: TRBV20-1
j_call: TRBJ2-7
d_call: -
cdr3_aa: CSATPLRTDSYEQYF
cdr3_nt: TGCAGTGCTACCCCCCTCCGCACAGACTCCTACGAGCAGTACTTC

clone_size: few
v_call: TRBV27
j_call: TRBJ2-6
d_call: -
cdr3_aa: CASSPMSHSSGANVLTF
cdr3_nt: TGTGCCAGCAGTCCAATGTCGCACAGCTCTGGGGCCAACGTCCTGACTTTC